The clone carrying this TCR beta chain has only a few counts. The sample has other DNA sequences that encode this CDR3 too. V lost 0 bases and J 2 bases, leaving 4 bases between the germline ends. This CDR3 region has 13 residues. Germline CDR1 reads SNHLY; CDR2 reads FYNNEI. The PCR made use of 60 Vbeta and 13 Jbeta primers. The data were produced by immunoSEQ multiplex PCR, yet TCRdb's version contains in-frame clones alone and is incomplete. The data show fewer than 200,000 clones, 55% to 75% seen once. This sample stems from a study of cytomegalovirus exposure and HLA in healthy donors. The clonotype was recovered from a human donor in good health. The specimen sequenced was PBMCs. This chain connects TRBV2 to TRBJ1-2; the D is unclear. CDR3 nucleotides: TGTGCCAGCAGTGAAGCACAAAACTATGGCTACACCTTC. Its translation: CASSEAQNYGYTF.